The 20 T cell receptor beta chains presented below share a single source sample, sequenced in a study of T cell clones after liver transplantation. Measured with immunoSEQ multiplex PCR; TCRdb has only the in-frame clones, and not every one. The sample includes fewer than 80,000 clones, approximately 80% of them seen just once. The starting material was CD4+ T cells from blood, obtained about 50 months after liver transplant. These TCRs come from a human patient who received a liver transplant. Some T cells may originate from the graft donor.

The rearrangement links TRBV11-2 to TRBJ1-1; D might be TRBD1 (6 bases). Germline V gives CDR1 SGHAT, CDR2 FQNNGV. Trimming shortened V by 5 bases and J by 0 bases, and 10 bases separated the two germline ends. CDR3 size: 14 residues. CDR3 loop: CASSLGQLNTEAFF. CDR3 DNA: TGTGCCAGCAGCCTAGGACAGCTGAACACTGAAGCTTTCTTT.

The gene calls are TRBV5-6 and TRBJ2-3; 12 positions match TRBD2. The CDR3 extends over 14 amino acids. Germline CDR1 and CDR2: SGHDT and YYEEEE. J was trimmed by 7 bases and V by 3 bases; bases with no gene match: 3. CDR3 protein: CASSSSGRAHTQYF. CDR3 in DNA: TGTGCCAGCAGCTCTAGCGGGAGGGCACATACGCAGTATTTT.

The J gene is TRBJ2-3, the V gene TRBV27, with no clear D. From germline, CDR1 is MNHEY and CDR2 SMNVEV (reference sequence). The CDR3 covers 13 residues. Between the trimmed V and J ends, which lost 5 bases and 9 bases, there was a span of 15 bases. Written as DNA, the CDR3 is TGTGCCAGCAGTCTCCCTACCGCAAAAACGCAGTATTTT. Translating gives CASSLPTAKTQYF.

This chain joins TRBV27 and TRBJ2-7; 8 bases are shared with TRBD1. After removal of 5 bases from V and 4 bases from J, the junction contained 7 bases not matched to a gene. Per the germline V gene, CDR1 is MNHEY and CDR2 is SMNVEV (reference sequence). The CDR3 extends over 14 amino acids. CDR3 sequence: CASSSQGASYEQYF. The CDR3 bases are TGTGCCAGCAGTAGTCAGGGGGCCAGTTACGAGCAGTACTTC.

This chain joins TRBV19 and TRBJ2-2, with 9 bases matching TRBD2. The CDR3 runs 18 residues. With 1 base clipped from V and 3 bases from J, the junction kept 9 bases outside the gene matches. Germline values: CDR1 LNHDA, CDR2 SQIVND (reference sequence). DNA of the CDR3: TGTGCCAGTAGTATAGTGGCCGGCGGGAGGGGCCACACCGGGGAGCTGTTTTTT. This gives the protein CASSIVAGGRGHTGELFF.

In regard to this clone: Here the CDR3 omits its conserved ending phenylalanine or tryptophan, so a read error is the likely source. No DNA is shown, since the ends of the CDR3 on it are uncertain; the CDR3 is the one TCRdb lists. The chain joins TRBV2 to TRBJ1-1; no check of the table's D call, TRBD1, against the DNA was made. Germline V gene sequence: CDR1 SNHLY, CDR2 FYNNEI. Including both end residues, the CDR3 is 13 amino acids long. The chain's CDR3 is CASSERRDRDRRI.

The rearrangement joins TRBV4-2 to TRBJ1-3, with D perhaps matching TRBD1 (6 bases). Trimming took off 0 bases at V and 0 bases at J, with 9 bases between the two ends. Per germline, CDR1 LGHNA and CDR2 YNFKEQ. This CDR3 has 16 residues. The CDR3: CASSQDRGGSGNTIYF. DNA of the CDR3: TGTGCCAGCAGCCAAGATCGAGGGGGCTCTGGAAACACCATATATTTT.

This chain links TRBV5-5 with TRBJ2-2; D tentatively fits TRBD1 or TRBD2 (5 bases each). With 6 bases removed from V and 5 bases from J, the gap between germline ends came to 20 bases. Germline values: CDR1 SGHKS, CDR2 YYEKEE (reference sequence). This CDR3 is built from 16 residues. CDR3 sequence reads: CASTPSWGPVTGELFF. The CDR3 region has the DNA TGTGCCAGCACCCCCTCCTGGGGACCCGTTACCGGGGAGCTGTTTTTT.

The chain combines TRBV7-2 with TRBJ2-2; D is unresolved. The V end was cut by 3 bases, the J end by 7 bases, with 12 bases between. The CDR3 extends over 14 amino acids. In germline, CDR1 is SGHTA, CDR2 FQGNSA. Here the CDR3 DNA reads TGTGCCAGCAGCTTTACTCCCGTTAACGGGGAGCTGTTTTTT. This codes for CASSFTPVNGELFF.

This clone was observed a few times. The gene calls are TRBV6-6 and TRBJ1-2, with D maybe TRBD1 (5 bases). Germline-derived CDR1 and CDR2 are MNHNY and SVGAGI (reference sequence). CDR3 length: 13 amino acids. V was pared by 5 bases and J by 8 bases, with 15 bases between. DNA for the CDR3: TGTGCCAGCAGTCGGGACCCAGGTGGCGGCTACACCTTC. Its translation: CASSRDPGGGYTF.

This rearrangement joins TRBV5-8 to TRBJ2-7; 10 positions match TRBD1. Germline assignment: CDR1 SGHTS and CDR2 YDEGEE. CDR3 length equals 17 residues. V was clipped by 2 bases and J by 1 base; unmatched bases: 9. The CDR3 here is CASSLNRDRGFSYEQYF. CDR3 bases: TGTGCCAGCAGCTTAAACCGGGACAGGGGATTTTCCTACGAGCAGTACTTC.

This clone was counted a few times. CDR3 bases: TGTGCCAGCAAGAACAGCGAAGATGTTGAAGCTTTCTTT. It encodes CASKNSEDVEAFF. The chain couples TRBV7-2 to TRBJ1-1; D not certain. Germline CDR1 SGHTA, CDR2 FQGNSA. Trimming pared 7 bases from V and 7 bases from J, leaving 16 bases between. CDR3 length: 13 amino acids.

This chain connects TRBV7-9 to TRBJ2-7; D assignment may be TRBD1 or TRBD2 (6 bases each). Germline CDR1 SEHNR, CDR2 FQNEAQ (reference sequence). The CDR3 totals 13 residues. V gave up 4 bases and J gave up 6 bases, with 13 bases separating them. The CDR3 nucleotides are TGTGCCAGCAGCTCTGAGGGGGGAACCGAGCAGTACTTC. As protein: CASSSEGGTEQYF.

This chain uses TRBV7-9 with TRBJ2-3; 10 bases align to TRBD1. CDR1 is SEHNR and CDR2 is FQNEAQ in the germline V gene (reference sequence). Germline trimming cut 4 bases from V and 2 bases from J; bases unmatched to any gene: 3. The CDR3 sequence is 15 residues long. CDR3 sequence reads: CASSSDRGYTDTQYF. The CDR3 DNA reads as TGTGCCAGCAGCTCGGACAGGGGGTACACAGATACGCAGTATTTT.

This chain uses TRBV7-9 with TRBJ2-2; no reliable D call. The CDR3 sequence is 15 residues long. Trimming took 4 bases from V and 6 from J, leaving 15 bases between them. CDR1 is SEHNR and CDR2 is FQNEAQ in the germline V gene (reference sequence). CDR3 loop: CASSSTLTRAGELFF. The CDR3 DNA reads TGTGCCAGCAGCTCCACGCTGACACGCGCCGGGGAGCTGTTTTTT.

The J gene is TRBJ1-5, the V gene TRBV28; possibly TRBD1 for D (6 bases). Per germline, CDR1 MDHEN and CDR2 SYDVKM. The V end lost 8 bases, the J end lost 7 bases, and 18 bases lay between the germline ends. CDR3 length: 14 residues. The CDR3 DNA reads TGTGCCAGCGTCGGTGGGGGGGCATGGCAGCCCCAGCATTTT. Amino acids: CASVGGGAWQPQHF.

The chain combines TRBV28 with TRBJ2-7; possibly TRBD1 for D (6 bases). The V gene's germline CDR1 is MDHEN and CDR2 SYDVKM. The germline V and J ends were trimmed by 3 bases and 6 bases, with 15 bases remaining between them. This CDR3 has 14 residues. The CDR3 region is CASSLGWGRFEQYF. The CDR3 DNA reads as TGTGCCAGCAGTTTGGGTTGGGGGCGTTTCGAGCAGTACTTC.

This chain uses TRBV19 with TRBJ1-1; 7 bases agree with TRBD1. CDR1 is LNHDA, CDR2 SQIVND, per germline (reference sequence). The CDR3 length is 15 residues. After removal of 1 base from V and 1 base from J, the junction contained 3 bases not matched to a gene. This CDR3 reads CASSIGGGRNTEAFF. For the CDR3, the DNA is TGTGCCAGTAGTATAGGAGGGGGCAGGAACACTGAAGCTTTCTTT.

This clone was seen just once. J is TRBJ2-3 and V is TRBV7-2, with D possibly matching TRBD2 (5 bases). This CDR3 is 15 amino acids long. The V end lost 0 bases, the J end lost 0 bases, and 7 bases lay between the germline ends. Germline V gives CDR1 SGHTA, CDR2 FQGNSA. The CDR3, as DNA: TGTGCCAGCAGCTTAGCGGGAGATAGCACAGATACGCAGTATTTT. Its protein product is CASSLAGDSTDTQYF. Looking up the rest from reference TRBV7-2 and TRBJ2-3 gives the full variable domain: GAGVSQSPSNKVTEKGKDVELRCDPISGHTALYWYRQSLGQGLEFLIYFQGNSAPDKSGLPSDRFSAERTGGSVSTLTIQRTQQEDSAVYLCASSLAGDSTDTQYFGPGTRLTVL.

The chain combines TRBV5-1 with TRBJ2-1; 9 positions agree with TRBD2. The CDR3 length is 18 residues. Germline V gives CDR1 SGHRS, CDR2 YFSETQ. V gave up 0 bases and J gave up 3 bases; unmatched junction bases: 10. CDR3 nucleotides: TGCGCCAGCAGCTTGGCTCCGGTATCGACTAGCGGCTACAATGAGCAGTTCTTC. It specifies CASSLAPVSTSGYNEQFF.